The T cell receptor beta chain described here comes from a study of OX40 agonist ivuxolimab in advanced cancers. Study-level points and caveats: Individuals who were partial responders at 0.1-3.0 mg/kg had clonal expansion that ranked among the lowest. CD8+ T cells showed, on average, more clonal expansion than CD4+ cells.

Germline values: CDR1 KGHSH, CDR2 LQKENI. The CDR3 is made up of 14 amino acids. With 5 bases clipped from V and 7 bases from J, the junction kept 8 bases outside the gene matches. Details on this clone: The antigen remains unidentified.

Using immunoSEQ multiplex PCR, the repertoire was profiled, and TCRdb retains in-frame clones only, with some absent. This sample yields some 43,000 clones, of which just over 85% are seen a single time; approximately 3.2% belongs to the top ten. This chain joins TRBV18 and TRBJ2-1; 7 positions match TRBD1. The material sequenced was CD4+ or CD8+ T cells sorted from blood, taken in a trial of the OX40 agonist ivuxolimab. This TCR was recovered from an adult with an advanced solid tumor such as melanoma, head and neck, liver or kidney cancer. CDR3 nucleotides: TGTGCCAGCTCAGCCTCGACAGGGTGGAATGAGCAGTTCTTC. As protein: CASSASTGWNEQFF.